What follows describes a single T cell receptor (beta chain). The sample belongs to a study of shared T cell receptors in the human thymus. Germline assignment: CDR1 SGHDT and CDR2 YYEEEE. The ends were cut back, 3 bases at V and 5 bases at J, with 15 bases in the middle. The CDR3 runs 15 residues. Using immunoSEQ multiplex PCR, the repertoire was profiled, and TCRdb retains in-frame clones only, with some absent. Of hundreds of thousands of clones in the sample, approximately 85% were seen once. The sample was also linked to a second study, of human thymus T cells.

The receptor's source is a girl under two years old with a congenital heart defect. The genes are TRBV5-6 and TRBJ1-5; D might be TRBD1 (5 bases). The sequenced sample was thymocytes. The CDR3 reads CASSSRAGGHQPQHF. CDR3 nucleotides: TGTGCCAGCAGCTCCCGGGCCGGGGGTCATCAGCCCCAGCATTTT.